A selection of T cell receptor beta chains follows, all from one sample in a study of blood T cell repertoires in COVID-19. Clones were read by immunoSEQ multiplex PCR, and TCRdb kept only the in-frame ones, dropping some. This repertoire shows more than 150,000 clones, nearly 80% found once; its top ten account for around 13%. The sample taken for sequencing was peripheral blood. Receptors were obtained from an elderly woman with acute or convalescent COVID-19. The CDR3 runs from the conserved cysteine through the conserved F or W. A D gene is named only where the DNA matches it firmly. Expanded clones are given a class, and other clones once, few, many or no size at all.

V gene,clone size,D gene,J gene,CDR3 protein,CDR3 DNA
TRBV7-3,-,-,TRBJ2-3,CASSISRSDTQYF,TGTGCCAGCAGCATATCTAGGTCAGATACGCAGTATTTT
TRBV5-4,-,TRBD2,TRBJ2-3,CASSLGSGGWDTQYF,TGTGCCAGCAGCTTGGGAAGCGGGGGGTGGGATACGCAGTATTTT
TRBV25-1,-,TRBD2,TRBJ2-5,CASSSTSGGYQETQYF,TGTGCCAGCAGTTCGACTAGCGGGGGGTACCAAGAGACCCAGTACTTC
TRBV5-4,-,TRBD2,TRBJ2-3,CASSPWPSGGQADTQYF,TGTGCCAGCAGCCCGTGGCCTAGCGGAGGCCAGGCAGATACGCAGTATTTT
TRBV15,-,-,TRBJ1-3,CATSRDLGATGNTIYF,TGTGCCACCAGCAGAGATTTGGGCGCGACTGGAAACACCATATATTTT
TRBV7-2,-,TRBD1,TRBJ2-7,CASSRDRVNEQYF,TGTGCCAGCAGCAGGGACAGGGTGAACGAGCAGTACTTC
TRBV4-2,-,-,TRBJ1-2,CASSQADTTNYGYTF,TGTGCCAGCAGCCAGGCGGACACAACTAACTATGGCTACACCTTC
TRBV18,-,TRBD1,TRBJ2-1,CASSPRQGAYNEQFF,TGTGCCAGCTCACCTCGACAGGGGGCGTACAATGAGCAGTTCTTC
TRBV29-1,-,TRBD2,TRBJ2-3,CSWKRWASGATDTQYF,TGCAGCTGGAAAAGGTGGGCTAGCGGCGCCACAGATACGCAGTATTTT
TRBV30,-,-,TRBJ1-1,CAWSHISTEAFF,TGTGCCTGGAGCCATATTAGCACTGAAGCTTTCTTT
TRBV30,few,-,TRBJ2-3,CAWSVGVSRASTDTQYF,TGTGCCTGGAGTGTCGGAGTGTCGAGGGCTAGCACAGATACGCAGTATTTT
TRBV7-9,few,TRBD1,TRBJ1-1,CASSLAGGRGLNTEAFF,TGTGCCAGCAGCTTAGCGGGGGGAAGGGGGCTTAACACTGAAGCTTTCTTT
TRBV24-1,-,TRBD2,TRBJ2-3,CATSDLGLAGVTDTQYF,TGTGCCACCAGTGATCTAGGACTAGCGGGAGTCACAGATACGCAGTATTTT
TRBV11-2,-,TRBD2,TRBJ2-3,CASSQYSGGRADTQYF,TGTGCCAGCAGCCAGTATAGCGGGGGGAGGGCAGATACGCAGTATTTT
TRBV24-1,-,-,TRBJ1-5,CATAQGNSNQPQHF,TGTGCCACCGCCCAGGGAAATAGCAATCAGCCCCAGCATTTT
TRBV11-2,-,TRBD1,TRBJ1-2,CASSPGQEYGYTF,TGTGCCAGCAGCCCCGGACAGGAATATGGCTACACCTTC
TRBV30,-,TRBD1,TRBJ1-5,CAWSLTGGNQPQHF,TGTGCCTGGAGTCTAACAGGGGGCAATCAGCCCCAGCATTTT
TRBV6-5,-,TRBD1,TRBJ1-2,CASSSTIRDSSSGYTF,TGTGCCAGCAGTTCGACTATTCGGGACAGCTCTTCTGGCTACACCTTC
TRBV4-1,-,-,TRBJ2-7,CASSQGLLAGRVPYEQYF,TGCGCCAGCAGCCAAGGGTTATTGGCTGGGCGCGTCCCTTACGAGCAGTACTTC
TRBV5-5,-,TRBD1,TRBJ1-5,CASSLGTGALSNQPQHF,TGTGCCAGCAGCCTCGGGACAGGGGCCCTGTCGAATCAGCCCCAGCATTTT
TRBV7-2,-,-,TRBJ2-3,CASSTITGSSTDTQYF,TGTGCCAGCAGCACAATAACCGGGAGTAGCACAGATACGCAGTATTTT
TRBV19,-,TRBD2,TRBJ2-1,CASSSISGGAYNEQFF,TGTGCCAGTAGTTCAATCTCGGGGGGTGCCTACAATGAGCAGTTCTTC
TRBV7-9,-,-,TRBJ2-3,CASSLAPTSSSTDTQYF,TGTGCCAGCAGCTTAGCACCCACTAGCAGTAGCACAGATACGCAGTATTTT
TRBV27,-,TRBD2,TRBJ2-1,CASRALHSGGAWSNEQFF,TGTGCCAGCAGGGCCCTCCATAGCGGGGGGGCTTGGAGCAATGAGCAGTTCTTC
TRBV4-1,-,-,TRBJ2-1,CASSQAGASEQFF,TGCGCCAGCAGCCAGGCTGGGGCCTCCGAGCAGTTCTTC